Following are 14 T cell receptor beta chains from one sample sequenced in a study of beta chain features in type 1 diabetes. General study results and limits: All four CD4+ subsets of Type 1 diabetes patients contained TCRB CDR3s that were moderately but significantly shorter.

Investigators reverse transcribed all isolated RNA, so they sequenced expressed TCRB transcripts. Sequencing was performed with immunoSEQ multiplex PCR; in TCRdb, only in-frame clones are kept and a portion is missing. The sample shows over 600,000 clones, 9.5% to 15% of them seen only once. These TCRs' antigens remain unknown. The specimen was naive CD4+ T cells from blood. These receptors originate from a man aged 30 to 45 with type 1 diabetes.

The chain couples TRBV7-2 to TRBJ2-3; D might be TRBD1 (6 bases). Germline CDR1 and CDR2: SGHTA and FQGNSA. Deletions cut 4 bases from V and 3 bases from J, with 8 bases between. The CDR3 spans 13 residues. For the CDR3, the DNA is TGTGCCAGCAGCTCTGGACAGACAGATACGCAGTATTTT. This sequence encodes CASSSGQTDTQYF.

On this clone itself: The junction shows a germline mismatch at one end, possibly a read error. The V call is TRBV7-7, the J call TRBJ1-6; 7 bases line up with TRBD1. CDR1 SSHAT and CDR2 FNYEAQ come from the germline V gene (reference sequence). The CDR3 sequence is 15 residues long. CDR3 residues: CASNPRQGDWSPLHF. CDR3 nucleotide sequence: TGTGCTAGCAACCCTCGACAGGGAGATTGGTCACCCCTCCACTTT.

This clone was found a few times. J is TRBJ1-6 and V is TRBV7-2; TRBD1 is a possible D gene (6 bases). Trimming pared 0 bases from V and 7 bases from J, leaving 10 bases between. Per germline, CDR1 SGHTA and CDR2 FQGNSA. The CDR3 extends over 15 amino acids. The CDR3 region is CASSLARTANSPLHF. The CDR3 DNA reads as TGTGCCAGCAGCTTAGCGAGGACAGCCAATTCACCCCTCCACTTT. The full variable domain, in which reference TRBV7-2 and TRBJ1-6 provide the parts outside the CDR3, is GAGVSQSPSNKVTEKGKDVELRCDPISGHTALYWYRQSLGQGLEFLIYFQGNSAPDKSGLPSDRFSAERTGGSVSTLTIQRTQQEDSAVYLCASSLARTANSPLHFGNGTRLTVT.

The V and J genes are TRBV6-1 and TRBJ1-5; weak D call: TRBD1 (6 bases). The CDR3 covers 15 residues. CDR1 and CDR2 (germline): MNHNS, SASEGT. Between the trimmed V and J ends, which lost 4 bases and 0 bases, there was a span of 10 bases. The CDR3 nucleotides read TGTGCCAGCAGTGGGGACATGAATAGCAATCAGCCCCAGCATTTT. The encoded protein is CASSGDMNSNQPQHF.

This clone was seen a handful of times. The chain is built from TRBV29-1 and TRBJ2-1; TRBD2 is a possible D gene (5 bases). From germline, CDR1 is SQVTM and CDR2 ANQGSEA. The CDR3 runs 15 residues. V gave up 3 bases and J gave up 3 bases, with 15 bases separating them. CDR3 nucleotides: TGCAGCGTTGAGAGGGTCCCCTCGCGCTACAATGAGCAGTTCTTC. Its translation is CSVERVPSRYNEQFF.

The V call is TRBV5-1, the J call TRBJ2-2; D gene ambiguous. The CDR3 runs to 15 residues. Germline CDR1 SGHRS, CDR2 YFSETQ. V lost 0 bases to trimming and J lost 2 bases, with 8 bases between them. CDR3: CASSLGDSNTGELFF. For the CDR3, the DNA is TGCGCCAGCAGCTTGGGAGACTCAAACACCGGGGAGCTGTTTTTT.

V and J are TRBV2 and TRBJ2-7; tentatively, D is TRBD1 (6 bases). Germline values: CDR1 SNHLY, CDR2 FYNNEI. Trimming took 7 bases from V and 3 from J, leaving 16 bases between them. The CDR3 is 14 amino acids. The CDR3 sequence: CASTSQGNVYEQYF. The CDR3 bases are TGTGCCAGCACCTCACAGGGTAATGTCTACGAGCAGTACTTC.

This clone was counted between two and nine times. Other nucleotide sequences from this sample produce the same CDR3. This chain connects TRBV9 to TRBJ2-1; the match to TRBD2 covers 9 bases. CDR3 size: 13 residues. Germline values: CDR1 SGDLS, CDR2 YYNGEE. After removal of 2 bases from V and 7 bases from J, the junction contained 1 base not matched to a gene. CDR3 DNA: TGTGCCAGCAGCGTCCTAGCGGGGAATGAGCAGTTCTTC. Amino acids: CASSVLAGNEQFF.

V gene TRBV4-3 combines with J gene TRBJ2-7; TRBD1 agrees at 7 bases. Trimming cost V 0 bases and J 2 bases; bases outside gene matches: 10. The CDR3 length is 17 residues. In germline, CDR1 is LGHNA, CDR2 YSLEER. The CDR3 loop reads CASSQDISGTATYEQYF. CDR3 nucleotide sequence: TGCGCCAGCAGCCAAGATATTTCCGGGACAGCGACCTACGAGCAGTACTTC.

The table lists this clone with a few counts. Within the sample, other DNA sequences also encode this same CDR3. The rearrangement links TRBV5-6 to TRBJ2-7; the D is unclear. This CDR3 spans 11 amino acids. Germline V CDR1 and CDR2: SGHDT, YYEEEE. The V and J ends lost 0 bases and 3 bases respectively, with 1 base between them. The CDR3 region has the DNA TGTGCCAGCAGCTTGGTCTACGAGCAGTACTTC. This codes for CASSLVYEQYF.

This clone turned up a few times. This chain connects TRBV4-2 to TRBJ1-2; no clear D. V shed 0 bases and J shed 13 bases, with 12 bases lying between them. The length of the CDR3 is 12 residues. In germline, CDR1 is LGHNA, CDR2 YNFKEQ. CDR3 bases: TGTGCCAGCAGCCAAGACGACTCCCCCTCCACCTTC. The encoded protein is CASSQDDSPSTF.

The V call is TRBV7-2, the J call TRBJ1-4; D is ambiguous. Germline lookup yields CDR1 SGHTA and CDR2 FQGNSA. Trimming stripped 5 bases from V and 4 bases from J, with 20 bases between. The CDR3 length is 17 residues. CDR3 in DNA: TGTGCCAGCAGCCCACATCCCTACGGAGGGTTTAATGAAAAACTGTTTTTT. It is translated as CASSPHPYGGFNEKLFF.

The rearrangement uses TRBV6-6 and TRBJ1-3; D might be TRBD1 (5 bases). The CDR3 runs 15 residues. Germline V lookup: CDR1 MNHNY, CDR2 SVGAGI (reference sequence). With 6 bases removed from V and 3 bases from J, the gap between germline ends came to 15 bases. The CDR3: CASSPRRGIGNTIYF. DNA of the CDR3: TGTGCCAGCAGCCCCCGTAGGGGTATTGGAAACACCATATATTTT.

This clone was observed a handful of times. CDR3: CAWSAADPNQPQHF. The CDR3 DNA reads as TGTGCCTGGAGTGCTGCAGATCCCAATCAGCCCCAGCATTTT. The chain carries TRBV30 and TRBJ1-5; unclear D gene. The length of the CDR3 is 14 residues. Trimming left V 1 base short and J 3 bases short, with 10 bases between. Per the germline V gene, CDR1 is GTSNPN and CDR2 is SVGIG (reference sequence).